The 24 T cell receptor beta chains given below trace back to one sample, sequenced in a study of brain T cells in children with intractable seizures. The method was immunoSEQ multiplex PCR; TCRdb's version includes in-frame clones alone and lacks a portion of them. The sample records under 400,000 clones, about 94% being singletons. Time point of the sample: blood from clinic visit 5 months post-surgery; TSC patient then seizure free. The sequencing here drew on peripheral blood, taken roughly 5 months after surgery. Every receptor here comes from a boy younger than two with tuberous sclerosis and intractable seizures.

This clone was detected only a few times. J is TRBJ1-1 and V is TRBV12-3 or TRBV12-4; D gene ambiguous. The V end lost 6 bases, the J end lost 1 base, and 9 bases lay between the germline ends. The CDR3 sequence is 13 residues long. The CDR3 protein is CASRYQPNTEAFF. The CDR3 bases are TGTGCCAGCAGGTATCAACCGAACACTGAAGCTTTCTTT.

The chain couples TRBV27 to TRBJ1-1; 9 positions agree with TRBD1. The V and J ends lost 1 base and 2 bases, in that order; junction bases with no gene match: 11. The CDR3 extends over 18 amino acids. The germline CDR1 and CDR2 sequences are MNHEY and SMNVEV (reference sequence). The CDR3 here is CASSLYPDDRGVNTEAFF. In DNA, the CDR3 is TGTGCCAGCAGTTTATACCCCGACGACAGGGGGGTAAACACTGAAGCTTTCTTT.

CDR3 sequence reads: CASSPESDRIGGYTF. The CDR3 DNA sequence: TGTGCCAGCAGCCCCGAATCCGACAGGATCGGAGGCTACACCTTC. The V and J genes are TRBV5-5 and TRBJ1-2; tentatively, D is TRBD1 (6 bases). Germline values: CDR1 SGHKS, CDR2 YYEKEE (reference sequence). Deletions cut 4 bases from V and 8 bases from J, with 21 bases between. This CDR3 spans 15 amino acids.

CDR3: CASSQDVLAGTYEQYF. CDR3 sequence (DNA): TGCGCCAGCAGCCAAGACGTCCTAGCGGGGACCTACGAGCAGTACTTC. The V gene is TRBV4-1, the J gene TRBJ2-7; 9 positions match TRBD2. CDR3 length: 16 amino acids. Looked up from germline, CDR1 is MGHRA and CDR2 is YSYEKL. J gave up 2 bases and V 0 bases, and 5 bases lay outside the gene matches.

The chain joins TRBV28 to TRBJ2-7; D gene uncertain. This CDR3 has 15 amino acids. Deletions cut 5 bases from V and 6 bases from J, with 20 bases between. CDR1 and CDR2 from the germline V gene are MDHEN and SYDVKM. In DNA form, the CDR3 reads TGTGCCAGCAGTGACTTAACACGCCCTATCCCCGAGCAGTACTTC. It yields the protein CASSDLTRPIPEQYF.

The gene calls are TRBV4-2 and TRBJ1-5; 9 bases fit TRBD1. Per germline, CDR1 LGHNA and CDR2 YNFKEQ. The V segment lost 2 bases and the J segment 0 bases; nucleotides outside the gene matches: 14. This CDR3 is built from 20 residues. Here the CDR3 DNA reads TGTGCCAGCAGCCAAAATACAGGGGGCCGCTGGGTGTTTAGCAATCAGCCCCAGCATTTT. Its translation: CASSQNTGGRWVFSNQPQHF.

This clone was detected once. Here the CDR3 DNA reads TGTGCCAGCAGCCAAGACCTTAGCGGGAGCACAGATACGCAGTATTTT. Its protein product is CASSQDLSGSTDTQYF. The J gene is TRBJ2-3, the V gene TRBV9; 7 positions agree with TRBD2. The CDR3 extends over 16 amino acids. The V gene's germline CDR1 is SGDLS and CDR2 YYNGEE. V trimming: 4 bases; J trimming: 0 bases; junction bases outside the gene matches: 8.

The chain has TRBV24-1 and TRBJ2-1, with 8 positions matching TRBD1. The V gene end was trimmed by 3 bases and the J gene end by 4 bases; junction bases not matched to a gene: 4. CDR3 length: 15 residues. Germline V lookup: CDR1 KGHDR, CDR2 SFDVKD. The CDR3: CATSDAGQAYNEQFF. For the CDR3, the DNA is TGTGCCACCAGTGATGCGGGACAGGCATACAATGAGCAGTTCTTC.

This clone was seen only once. The chain couples TRBV12-3 or TRBV12-4 to TRBJ2-1, with D unclear. The CDR3 contains 13 residues. Trimming shortened V by 7 bases and J by 3 bases, and 10 bases separated the two germline ends. CDR3 coding DNA: TGTGCCAGCACCGTCCACGACTACAATGAGCAGTTCTTC. Translated, it gives CASTVHDYNEQFF.

V and J are TRBV7-9 and TRBJ1-5, with D possibly matching TRBD1 (5 bases). Germline loops: CDR1 SEHNR, CDR2 FQNEAQ (reference sequence). CDR3 length: 13 residues. Between the trimmed V and J ends, which lost 5 bases and 9 bases, there was a span of 14 bases. CDR3 DNA sequence: TGTGCCAGCAGCCTCAGTGGGGGAAGGCCCCAGCATTTT. This gives the protein CASSLSGGRPQHF.

The table lists this clone with a few counts. The chain combines TRBV4-1 with TRBJ1-5, with D maybe TRBD1 (5 bases). CDR1 is MGHRA, CDR2 YSYEKL, per germline. The ends were cut back, 1 base at V and 2 bases at J, with 12 bases in the middle. The CDR3 is 16 amino acids. CDR3 amino acids: CASSQGLEQGNQPQHF. CDR3 DNA sequence: TGCGCCAGCAGCCAAGGGCTCGAACAGGGCAATCAGCCCCAGCATTTT.

V and J are TRBV19 and TRBJ1-5; D not certain. The length of the CDR3 is 15 residues. With 5 bases removed from V and 2 bases from J, the gap between germline ends came to 13 bases. CDR1 is LNHDA and CDR2 is SQIVND in the germline V gene (reference sequence). The CDR3 spells CASSAPVAGNQPQHF. CDR3 in DNA: TGTGCCAGTAGTGCTCCCGTTGCGGGCAATCAGCCCCAGCATTTT.

The chain has TRBV7-3 and TRBJ2-3; D is unresolved. The V end lost 2 bases, the J end lost 3 bases, and 9 bases lay between the germline ends. This CDR3 spans 14 amino acids. Per the germline V gene, CDR1 is SGHTA and CDR2 is FQGTGA. The CDR3 sequence is CASSLEAGTDTQYF. The DNA of the CDR3 is TGTGCCAGCAGCTTAGAGGCCGGGACAGATACGCAGTATTTT.

The rearrangement uses TRBV4-1 and TRBJ1-2, with D perhaps TRBD1 (5 bases). The CDR3 is 16 residues long. CDR1 is MGHRA, CDR2 YSYEKL, per germline. V dropped 4 bases and J dropped 8 bases, with 23 bases sitting between them. This CDR3 reads CASSLLPLDTGRGYTF. CDR3 coding DNA: TGCGCCAGCAGCCTATTACCTCTGGATACAGGACGGGGCTACACCTTC.

This rearrangement joins TRBV20-1 to TRBJ2-3, with D maybe TRBD2 (6 bases). Germline-derived CDR1 and CDR2 are DFQATT and SNEGSKA (reference sequence). The CDR3 is made up of 11 amino acids. Trimming stripped 6 bases from V and 13 bases from J, with 17 bases between. Here the CDR3 DNA reads TGCAGTGCGGCCGCGGGGAGCCCTAAGTATTTT. Its translation is CSAAAGSPKYF.

V is TRBV6-1 and J is TRBJ1-4; D ambiguous. CDR1 MNHNS and CDR2 SASEGT come from the germline V gene. V was clipped by 4 bases and J by 8 bases, with 20 bases between them. There are 16 residues in the CDR3. In DNA form, the CDR3 reads TGTGCCAGCAGTGCCAAGTCTCTACTACCGCCCGAAAAACTGTTTTTT. Amino acids: CASSAKSLLPPEKLFF.

The J gene is TRBJ2-1, the V gene TRBV29-1; TRBD1 might be the D (5 bases). The V gene's germline CDR1 is SQVTM and CDR2 ANQGSEA. Trimming shortened V by 8 bases and J by 0 bases, and 11 bases separated the two germline ends. The CDR3 is made up of 13 amino acids. CDR3 DNA sequence: TGCAGCACCCTAGACAGCTCCTACAATGAGCAGTTCTTC. Its translation: CSTLDSSYNEQFF.

This chain connects TRBV10-3 to TRBJ1-2; D perhaps matches TRBD1 (5 bases). The CDR3 covers 14 residues. V was cut by 2 bases and J by 8 bases, with 15 bases left in between. The germline gives CDR1 ENHRY, CDR2 SYGVKD. The DNA for the CDR3 is TGTGCCATCAGTGAGACAGGAGATAACGACGGCTACACCTTC. It is translated as CAISETGDNDGYTF.

The chain links TRBV27 to TRBJ2-2, with 10 nucleotides matching TRBD1. With V trimmed by 1 base and J by 5 bases, 13 bases remained unmatched. Germline assignment: CDR1 MNHEY and CDR2 SMNVEV (reference sequence). CDR3 length equals 19 residues. Here the CDR3 DNA reads TGTGCCAGCAGTTTATACGATCACCGAGACAGGGGGCCGACCGGGGAGCTGTTTTTT. It yields the protein CASSLYDHRDRGPTGELFF.

The chain links TRBV6-6 to TRBJ1-3, with unresolved D. The length of the CDR3 is 16 residues. V shed 4 bases and J shed 1 base, with 14 bases lying between them. CDR1 is MNHNY and CDR2 is SVGAGI in the germline V gene (reference sequence). CDR3 amino acids: CASSLTVGSSGNTIYF. Written as DNA, the CDR3 is TGTGCCAGCAGTTTAACGGTAGGCTCGTCTGGAAACACCATATATTTT.

The chain has TRBV7-3 and TRBJ2-5; no definite D call. Trimming removed 1 base from V and 4 bases from J, with 7 bases in between. Germline V CDR1 and CDR2: SGHTA, FQGTGA. There are 13 residues in the CDR3. Here the CDR3 reads CASSLNQGETQYF. CDR3 DNA sequence: TGTGCCAGCAGCTTAAACCAAGGAGAGACCCAGTACTTC.

The rearrangement joins TRBV11-2 to TRBJ2-7; D is uncertain. Trimming removed 4 bases at V and 2 bases at J, with 15 bases between. The germline V gene has CDR1 SGHAT and CDR2 FQNNGV. This CDR3 spans 15 amino acids. CDR3 bases: TGTGCCAGCAGCTCGCCCGGTAGGGATACCTACGAGCAGTACTTC. It specifies CASSSPGRDTYEQYF.

Worth noting for this clone: Other DNA sequences in this sample translate to the same CDR3. This sequence joins TRBV4-1 and TRBJ1-2; 8 nucleotides agree with TRBD1. The CDR3 is 15 residues long. Germline V gene lookup returns CDR1 MGHRA and CDR2 YSYEKL. V shed 0 bases, J shed 2 bases, and the junction held 2 bases outside the gene matches. The CDR3 DNA reads as TGCGCCAGCAGCCAAGAAGGGACAGGAAACTATGGCTACACCTTC. Its protein is CASSQEGTGNYGYTF.

The V call is TRBV5-4, the J call TRBJ2-7; D might be TRBD2 (6 bases). The CDR3 extends over 15 amino acids. Trimming took 0 bases from V and 1 from J, leaving 11 bases between them. Germline CDR1 SGHNT, CDR2 YYREEE (reference sequence). The CDR3 nucleotides read TGTGCCAGCAGCTTGGAGGCAGGGAGGTCCTACGAGCAGTACTTC. Encoded protein: CASSLEAGRSYEQYF.